This T cell receptor (beta chain) is from a study of CD8+ T cells in alopecia areata (dated by TCRdb to between 2017 and 2018). Describing the broader study: Treated patients were enrolled in an open-label pilot trial of oral tofacitinib at 5 to 10 mg twice daily for moderate-to-severe alopecia areata. Disease severity in treated patients was measured with the SALT score, which quantifies the percentage of affected scalp surface area. On the human side, TCRbeta sequencing was run on scalp tissue and on sorted CD4+ and CD8+ peripheral blood T cells from healthy controls and from alopecia areata patients with either patchy or totalis/universalis disease. In both human patients and the C3H/HeJ mouse model, the study applied high-throughput TCRbeta sequencing to look at T cell clonal expansion in alopecia areata. The RNA source kit depended on sample type: the PAXgene miRNA kit for fixed scalp, the miRNeasy kit for PBMCs, and the RNeasy kit for mouse skin. Biopsies were taken from tofacitinib-treated patients at baseline and again at 4 and 24 weeks into treatment, and several of those patients also had a later scalp biopsy. Scalp clonality was compared across normal scalp (n=4), patchy alopecia areata scalp (n=8), and alopecia totalis/universalis scalp (n=8). Patients received tofacitinib for 6 to 18 months and were then followed off drug for 6 months to check for delayed response and recurrence. immunoSEQ multiplex PCR using 35 Vbeta forward primers and 13 Jbeta reverse primers was used to amplify TCRbeta CDR3 regions. General findings and caveats noted by the study authors: The treated cohort was small, with a single nonresponder, so links between baseline CD8+ expansion and response need larger studies. Higher clonality and more expanded CD8+ clones were observed in lesional scalp than in normal scalp, particularly in alopecia totalis/universalis, a finding suggestive of antigenic drive. Shared TCR sequences between patients were less evident than in mice, which may be partly attributable to HLA diversity in the patient population. Scalp clonality and the number of expanded CD8+ clones among the top 100 scalp clones were significantly decreased by tofacitinib. Many expanded lesional clones persisted in scalp and blood during tofacitinib treatment, which may partly explain relapse after stopping treatment. Unlike mouse skin, where gammadelta T cells dominate, normal human skin contains resident alphabeta T cells that get sequenced too, which complicates analysis of the scalp TCR repertoire.

The treatment or condition tag for this specimen amounts to: oral pan-JAK inhibitor, 5-10 mg twice daily. Peripheral blood and lesional scalp punch biopsies were obtained from patients with alopecia areata. PBMCs were isolated by density centrifugation and stained for CD3, CD4 and CD8, after which CD4+ and CD8+ T cells were sorted on a FACSAria. The sample holds one count of this clone. The specificity of this receptor is unknown. No per-base quality is available; no much larger clone lies one base away. The V end gives up 5 bases and the J end 5 bases, leaving 5 bases in the junction not matched to a gene. CDR1 PRHDT and CDR2 FYEKMQ were looked up in the germline V gene (reference sequence). Reading from cysteine to phenylalanine, the CDR3 counts 15 amino acids. Only CDR3 DNA is held: 45 bases, read in frame from base 1. Library preparation was by the immunoSEQ multiplex PCR assay. To provide template for TCR sequencing, every sample had RNA extracted and reverse transcribed into cDNA. SuperScript III was used to make first-strand cDNA, primed with a 2:1 mix of oligo-dT and random hexamers. A synthetic immune receptor repertoire was used to gauge amplification bias, and whatever bias remained was removed computationally. Under the source paper's analysis protocol: After raw reads were preprocessed to remove errors, the CDR3 was defined following IMGT conventions as running from the conserved cysteine to phenylalanine. To get clonality, Shannon entropy was normalized by log2 of the number of productive unique TCRs and the result was subtracted from 1. Whether scalp clones were CD4 or CD8 was inferred by matching scalp TCRbeta sequences against CD4 and CD8 repertoires sorted from blood. TCRdb provides this immuneACCESS table in a form limited to in-frame rearrangements. Some clones are lacking; in checked studies, under half of them reflect an unresolved V gene, and why the rest are absent is not known. V, J and clone size were drawn from that table, and D and trimming were deduced from the DNA. In this sample the table shows roughly 100,000 clones, roughly three fifths of which occur a single time. About 16% of the sample is taken by the ten largest.

This receptor was obtained from a human donor with alopecia areata. The chain couples TRBV13 to TRBJ2-5; TRBD2 agrees with 13 junctional bases. The material was CD8+ T cells sorted from blood, obtained between weeks 55 and 65, from a patient treated with tofacitinib. The nucleotide sequence is given as TGTGCCAGCAGCACACTAGCGGGGGGGCCTGAGACCCAGTACTTC. The resulting protein is CASSTLAGGPETQYF.